This TCR beta chain was captured in a study of blood T cell repertoires in COVID-19. Clones were read by immunoSEQ multiplex PCR, and TCRdb kept only the in-frame ones, dropping some. The data hold 48,000 or so clones, with around 85% observed a single time. Germline CDR1 reads ENHRY; CDR2 reads SYGVKD. V lost 10 bases, J lost 0 bases, and 15 bases lay in between. This CDR3 is built from 14 residues. The sequenced material came from peripheral blood. J is TRBJ1-2 and V is TRBV10-3; D perhaps matches TRBD1 (6 bases). This clonotype was sampled from a woman aged 60 to 75 with acute or convalescent COVID-19. CDR3 sequence (DNA): TGTGCCACCGTGAGACAGGAATCTAACTATGGCTACACCTTC. As protein: CATVRQESNYGYTF.